A single sample gave rise to the 18 T cell receptor beta chains below, sequenced in a study of OX40 agonist ivuxolimab in advanced cancers. Some clones are missing from TCRdb's copy, which holds only in-frame ones; the method was immunoSEQ multiplex PCR. The sample carries 65,000 to 95,000 clones, around 88% recorded once. The sample was CD4+ or CD8+ T cells sorted from blood, taken in a trial of the OX40 agonist ivuxolimab. These receptors were collected from an adult with an advanced solid tumor such as melanoma, head and neck, liver or kidney cancer.

The V and J genes are TRBV18 and TRBJ1-5; no definite D call. Trimming removed 2 bases from V and 8 bases from J, with 10 bases in between. The CDR3 runs to 13 residues. Germline loops: CDR1 KGHSH, CDR2 LQKENI. The CDR3 sequence is CASSPSRREPQHF. For the CDR3, the DNA is TGTGCCAGCTCACCATCGAGGCGGGAGCCCCAGCATTTT. The variable domain in full, completed from reference TRBV18 and TRBJ1-5, reads NAGVMQNPRHLVRRRGQEARLRCSPMKGHSHVYWYRQLPEEGLKFMVYLQKENIIDESGMPKERFSAEFPKEGPSILRIQQVVRGDSAAYFCASSPSRREPQHFGDGTRLSIL.

This rearrangement joins TRBV28 to TRBJ1-2; tentatively, D is TRBD1 (5 bases). The CDR3 has 13 residues. V was clipped by 3 bases and J by 8 bases, with 13 bases between them. Per the germline V gene, CDR1 is MDHEN and CDR2 is SYDVKM. The CDR3 nucleotides are TGTGCCAGCAGTTTGTTTGGGGGGAACGGCTACACCTTC. It translates to CASSLFGGNGYTF.

This clone has more than one count but fewer than ten. The chain joins TRBV7-2 to TRBJ2-7; D is ambiguous. The germline V gene encodes CDR1 SGHTA and CDR2 FQGNSA. The CDR3 length is 13 residues. The V end lost 4 bases, the J end lost 6 bases, and 13 bases lay between the germline ends. The CDR3 bases are TGTGCCAGCAGCTCCGTCCCCTTGAGCGAGCAGTACTTC. The encoded protein is CASSSVPLSEQYF. The full variable domain, rest sourced from reference TRBV7-2 and TRBJ2-7, is GAGVSQSPSNKVTEKGKDVELRCDPISGHTALYWYRQSLGQGLEFLIYFQGNSAPDKSGLPSDRFSAERTGGSVSTLTIQRTQQEDSAVYLCASSSVPLSEQYFGPGTRLTVT.

The gene calls are TRBV19 and TRBJ2-1; the D gene is possibly TRBD2 (5 bases). Germline lookup yields CDR1 LNHDA and CDR2 SQIVND (reference sequence). The length of the CDR3 is 15 residues. The V gene lost 6 bases and the J gene lost 0 bases, with 12 bases spanning the gap. The CDR3 region is CASSLTRRSYNEQFF. The CDR3 DNA reads as TGTGCCAGTAGCCTCACTAGGCGCTCCTACAATGAGCAGTTCTTC.

V usage is TRBV5-6 and J usage is TRBJ2-3; D gene ambiguous. The CDR3 has 13 amino acids. V lost 4 bases and J 4 bases, leaving 10 bases between the germline ends. CDR1 and CDR2 from the germline V gene are SGHDT and YYEEEE. The CDR3 sequence: CASSTRAADTQYF. The CDR3, as DNA: TGTGCCAGCAGCACCCGGGCTGCAGATACGCAGTATTTT.

The chain employs TRBV11-1 and TRBJ2-3; 7 bases are shared with TRBD2. V lost 7 bases, J lost 6 bases, and 13 bases stayed unmatched. The CDR3 is made up of 15 amino acids. Germline-derived CDR1 and CDR2 are SGHAT and FQDESV (reference sequence). Written as DNA, the CDR3 is TGTGCCAGCACGGCTAGCGGCTACACATCGGATACGCAGTATTTT. Amino acids: CASTASGYTSDTQYF.

The chain has TRBV5-6 and TRBJ2-5; D not resolved. V lost 0 bases and J 6 bases, leaving 3 bases between the germline ends. The CDR3 has 11 amino acids. CDR1 and CDR2 from the germline V gene are SGHDT and YYEEEE. This chain's CDR3 is CASSLGQTQYF. CDR3 in DNA: TGTGCCAGCAGCTTGGGCCAGACCCAGTACTTC.

The chain employs TRBV7-2 and TRBJ1-2, with 10 bases fitting TRBD1. The CDR3 is 17 amino acids. Per the germline V gene, CDR1 is SGHTA and CDR2 is FQGNSA. The V and J ends lost 3 bases and 6 bases, in that order; junction bases with no gene match: 13. CDR3 sequence: CASSLNPNPTGGNGYTF. The CDR3, as DNA: TGTGCCAGCAGCTTGAACCCAAACCCGACAGGGGGCAATGGCTACACCTTC.

This rearrangement joins TRBV7-6 to TRBJ2-1; 7 positions match TRBD2. Unmatched junction bases numbered 4, after V lost 5 bases and J lost 0 bases. Germline values: CDR1 SGHVS, CDR2 FNYEAQ. CDR3 size: 15 residues. CDR3 loop: CASSASSGSYNEQFF. The DNA for the CDR3 is TGTGCCAGCAGCGCTTCTAGCGGCTCCTACAATGAGCAGTTCTTC.

V gene TRBV6-1 combines with J gene TRBJ1-2, with D possibly being TRBD1 (6 bases). Deletions cut 6 bases from V and 0 bases from J, with 11 bases between. Germline loops: CDR1 MNHNS, CDR2 SASEGT. The CDR3 runs 14 residues. CDR3 in amino acids: CASRNRETNYGYTF. In DNA form, the CDR3 reads TGTGCCAGCAGGAACAGGGAGACTAACTATGGCTACACCTTC.

The chain employs TRBV29-1 and TRBJ1-1; the D gene is possibly TRBD1 (6 bases). From germline, CDR1 is SQVTM and CDR2 ANQGSEA. V lost 3 bases, J lost 3 bases, and 11 bases lay in between. The CDR3 contains 13 residues. The CDR3: CSVDTGPYTEAFF. CDR3 DNA sequence: TGCAGCGTTGACACAGGGCCATACACTGAAGCTTTCTTT.

This clone was observed a single time. The genes are TRBV9 and TRBJ2-1, with a tentative D call TRBD1 (6 bases). The germline CDR1 and CDR2 sequences are SGDLS and YYNGEE. The CDR3 loop spans 12 amino acids. The ends were cut back, 3 bases at V and 13 bases at J, with 14 bases in the middle. For the CDR3, the DNA is TGTGCCAGCAGCGGACAGGTGGGCGATCAGTTCTTC. Encoded protein: CASSGQVGDQFF.

V is TRBV6-5 and J is TRBJ2-5; D uncertain. Trimming took off 6 bases at V and 5 bases at J, with 10 bases between the two ends. Germline CDR1 and CDR2: MNHEY and SVGAGI. This CDR3 is built from 12 residues. The CDR3 sequence is CASSPGSETQYF. The CDR3 DNA is TGTGCCAGCAGCCCCGGTAGCGAGACCCAGTACTTC.

This chain uses TRBV6-6 with TRBJ1-4; D perhaps matches TRBD1 (5 bases). The CDR3 runs to 14 residues. V dropped 5 bases and J dropped 8 bases, with 15 bases sitting between them. CDR1 MNHNY and CDR2 SVGAGI come from the germline V gene (reference sequence). CDR3 in amino acids: CASSHRRVGEKLFF. The CDR3 DNA reads TGTGCCAGCAGTCACAGGAGGGTTGGCGAAAAACTGTTTTTT.

The chain carries TRBV5-6 and TRBJ2-7; D assignment may be TRBD1 or TRBD2 (5 bases each). V was shortened by 2 bases and J by 6 bases, with 15 bases between the two germline ends. There are 14 residues in the CDR3. The germline V gene encodes CDR1 SGHDT and CDR2 YYEEEE. The DNA for the CDR3 is TGTGCCAGCAGCTTCTGGGGCAGGGCGGGCGAGCAGTACTTC. This sequence encodes CASSFWGRAGEQYF.

This chain joins TRBV6-6 and TRBJ1-5, with D possibly matching TRBD1 (5 bases). Trimming took 2 bases from V and 1 from J, leaving 12 bases between them. The CDR3 has 16 amino acids. In germline, CDR1 is MNHNY, CDR2 SVGAGI (reference sequence). The CDR3 DNA sequence: TGTGCCAGCAGTTACCCGACCGGGACCAGCAATCAGCCCCAGCATTTT. Translating it yields CASSYPTGTSNQPQHF.

The rearrangement links TRBV28 to TRBJ2-7, with 9 bases matching TRBD1. Germline CDR1 MDHEN, CDR2 SYDVKM. The CDR3 has 16 amino acids. The V and J ends lost 2 bases and 2 bases, in that order; junction bases with no gene match: 7. CDR3 amino acids: CASSLTGTGNPYEQYF. CDR3 coding DNA: TGTGCCAGCAGTTTAACGGGGACAGGGAACCCCTACGAGCAGTACTTC.

The genes are TRBV7-9 and TRBJ1-5; D may be TRBD1 (5 bases). The CDR3 totals 13 residues. V shed 4 bases and J shed 3 bases, with 7 bases lying between them. Germline CDR1 SEHNR, CDR2 FQNEAQ (reference sequence). The CDR3 region is CASSYGTNQPQHF. CDR3 in DNA: TGTGCCAGCAGCTACGGGACCAATCAGCCCCAGCATTTT.